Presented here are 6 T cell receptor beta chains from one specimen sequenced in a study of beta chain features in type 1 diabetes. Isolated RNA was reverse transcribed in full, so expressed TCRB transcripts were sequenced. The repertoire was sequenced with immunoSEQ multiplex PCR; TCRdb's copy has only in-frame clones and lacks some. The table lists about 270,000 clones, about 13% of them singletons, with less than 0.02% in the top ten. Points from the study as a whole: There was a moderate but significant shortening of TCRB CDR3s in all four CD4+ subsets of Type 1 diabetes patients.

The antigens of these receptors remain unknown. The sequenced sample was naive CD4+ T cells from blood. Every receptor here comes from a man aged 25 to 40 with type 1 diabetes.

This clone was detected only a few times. CDR3 loop: CASSSPTGHEQYF. The DNA for the CDR3 is TGTGCCAGCAGTTCCCCAACAGGCCACGAGCAGTACTTC. The chain carries TRBV28 and TRBJ2-7, with a possible D match to TRBD1 (5 bases). V lost 4 bases and J lost 5, with 12 bases in between. CDR1 and CDR2 from the germline V gene are MDHEN and SYDVKM. This CDR3 spans 13 amino acids.

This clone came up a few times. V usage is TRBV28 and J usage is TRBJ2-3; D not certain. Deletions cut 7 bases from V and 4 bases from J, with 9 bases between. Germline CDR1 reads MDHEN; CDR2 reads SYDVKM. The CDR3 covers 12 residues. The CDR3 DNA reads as TGTGCCAGCACCGGTATAGCAGATACGCAGTATTTT. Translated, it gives CASTGIADTQYF.

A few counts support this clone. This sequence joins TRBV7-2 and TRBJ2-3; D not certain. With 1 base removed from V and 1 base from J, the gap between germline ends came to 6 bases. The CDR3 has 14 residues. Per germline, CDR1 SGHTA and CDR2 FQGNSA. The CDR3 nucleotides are TGTGCCAGCAGCTTAGGGGCCGGCACAGATACGCAGTATTTT. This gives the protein CASSLGAGTDTQYF.

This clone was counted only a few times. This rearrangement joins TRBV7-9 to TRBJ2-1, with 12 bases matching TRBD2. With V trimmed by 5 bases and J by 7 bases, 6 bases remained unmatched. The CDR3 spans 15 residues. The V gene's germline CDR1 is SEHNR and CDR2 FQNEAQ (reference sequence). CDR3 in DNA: TGTGCCAGCAGCCGGACTAGCGGGGTCAGTAATGAGCAGTTCTTC. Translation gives CASSRTSGVSNEQFF.

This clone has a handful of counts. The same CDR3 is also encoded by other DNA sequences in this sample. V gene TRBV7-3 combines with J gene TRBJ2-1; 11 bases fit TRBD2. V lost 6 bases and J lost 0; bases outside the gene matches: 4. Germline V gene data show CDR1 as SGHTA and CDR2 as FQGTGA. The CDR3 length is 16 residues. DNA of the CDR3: TGTGCCAGCAGTTCCACTAGCGGGAGCTCCTACAATGAGCAGTTCTTC. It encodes CASSSTSGSSYNEQFF.

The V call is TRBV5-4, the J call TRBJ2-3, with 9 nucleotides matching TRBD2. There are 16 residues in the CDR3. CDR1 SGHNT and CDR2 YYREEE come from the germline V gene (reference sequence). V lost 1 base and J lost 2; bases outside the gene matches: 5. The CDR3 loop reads CASSLRLAGFTDTQYF. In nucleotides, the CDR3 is TGTGCCAGCAGCTTGAGGCTAGCGGGATTCACAGATACGCAGTATTTT.